The 4 T cell receptor beta chains listed next were all sequenced from one sample in a study of control samples from healthy donors and cancer patients. The assay was immunoSEQ multiplex PCR, and TCRdb's table has in-frame clones only and misses some. The sample gives tens of thousands of clones, just under 95% of which show up once; approximately 4.8% is in the top ten. The sample comprised blood. The source is a woman aged 18-29 years in good health.

This chain uses TRBV5-4 with TRBJ1-1, with a tentative D call TRBD1 (6 bases). This CDR3 contains 13 residues. V shed 5 bases and J shed 4 bases, with 12 bases lying between them. Germline V CDR1 and CDR2: SGHNT, YYREEE (reference sequence). The CDR3: CASSSTGTTEAFF. The CDR3 DNA reads as TGTGCCAGCAGTTCCACAGGGACCACTGAAGCTTTCTTT.

The chain links TRBV7-9 to TRBJ1-2; possible D gene TRBD1, 5 bases. The CDR3 consists of 13 residues. Trimming removed 3 bases from V and 8 bases from J, with 13 bases in between. CDR1 is SEHNR and CDR2 is FQNEAQ in the germline V gene (reference sequence). CDR3 DNA: TGTGCCAGCAGCTTCAGGGAAGAGGGCGGCTACACCTTC. It translates to CASSFREEGGYTF.

V and J are TRBV28 and TRBJ1-6; D possibly corresponds to TRBD1 (5 bases). CDR3 length equals 13 residues. Looked up from germline, CDR1 is MDHEN and CDR2 is SYDVKM. Trimming took off 10 bases at V and 14 bases at J, with 21 bases between the two ends. CDR3 DNA sequence: TGTGCCACCCAGGGCGCCCCCTTAATCACCCTCCACTTT. This translates into CATQGAPLITLHF.

The chain joins TRBV5-1 to TRBJ1-2; the D is unclear. This CDR3 has 15 amino acids. CDR1 is SGHRS, CDR2 YFSETQ, per germline. V was clipped by 1 base and J by 8 bases, with 18 bases between them. The CDR3 bases are TGCGCCAGCAGCTTGACGGACCTGGGCGGTATGGGCTACACCTTC. Protein sequence: CASSLTDLGGMGYTF.